This T cell receptor beta chain emerged from a study of PD-L1 blockade in urothelial cancer. Background on the study: About nine tenths of the roughly 29 patients were men who had bladder-origin urothelial cancer.

With 1 base removed from V and 1 base from J, the gap between germline ends came to 14 bases. In germline, CDR1 is SGHRS, CDR2 YFSETQ. CDR3 length: 16 amino acids. This table comes from immunoSEQ multiplex PCR, and its TCRdb copy is limited to in-frame clones, with some not included. The repertoire has around 93,000 clones, around four fifths of them found once; the top ten carry around 7.7%. The time point here: peripheral blood 6 weeks after treatment start. This receptor was taken from a man aged 65 to 85 with urothelial cancer. The sample was PBMCs, taken around atezolizumab (anti-PD-L1) treatment. This chain connects TRBV5-1 to TRBJ2-5, with D perhaps TRBD1 (6 bases). The CDR3 nucleotides are TGCGCCAGCAGCTTGTCTAGATCGGACAGCCAAGAGACCCAGTACTTC. This encodes CASSLSRSDSQETQYF.